Listed below are T cell receptor beta chains from one sample, sequenced in a study of cytomegalovirus exposure and HLA in healthy donors. Method: immunoSEQ multiplex PCR; TCRdb's copy keeps in-frame clones and lacks some. The table has 100,000 to 150,000 clones, 80% to 90% seen once. The specimen was PBMCs. The receptors were gathered from a woman younger than 30 in good health and CMV-seronegative. Both conserved end residues are part of each CDR3. A D gene is named only where the DNA matches it firmly. Size values are once, few and many counts, or a class for expanded clones, and some rows have none.

J gene: TRBJ1-4
D gene: TRBD1
clone size: .
V gene: TRBV4-1
CDR3 DNA: TGCGCCAGCAGCCAACTGACAGGGGCGTTAACTAATGAAAAACTGTTTTTT
CDR3 protein: CASSQLTGALTNEKLFF

J gene: TRBJ2-1
D gene: TRBD2
clone size: .
V gene: TRBV6-5
CDR3 DNA: TGTGCCAGCAGTTACTCGAGTAGCGGGATCTACAATGAGCAGTTCTTC
CDR3 protein: CASSYSSSGIYNEQFF

J gene: TRBJ1-2
D gene: TRBD1
clone size: .
V gene: TRBV6-6
CDR3 DNA: TGTGCCAGCAGCCTCAACGAACTGGGACAGCTCTATGGCTACACCTTC
CDR3 protein: CASSLNELGQLYGYTF

J gene: TRBJ1-4
D gene: .
clone size: .
V gene: TRBV4-3
CDR3 DNA: TGCGCCAGCAGCCAAGAGTGGGGGGAGGTGGAAAAACTGTTTTTT
CDR3 protein: CASSQEWGEVEKLFF

J gene: TRBJ1-2
D gene: .
clone size: .
V gene: TRBV6-1
CDR3 DNA: TGTGCCAGCTGGGCCTATGGCTACACCTTC
CDR3 protein: CASWAYGYTF

J gene: TRBJ1-1
D gene: .
clone size: .
V gene: TRBV19
CDR3 DNA: TGTGCCAGTAGTATTGCGGGTGGTAGCACTGAAGCTTTCTTT
CDR3 protein: CASSIAGGSTEAFF

J gene: TRBJ2-2
D gene: TRBD2
clone size: .
V gene: TRBV7-8
CDR3 DNA: TGTGCCAGCAGCTTCCCTAGGGCTAGCGGGGGGGCATCAGCCGGGGAGCTGTTTTTT
CDR3 protein: CASSFPRASGGASAGELFF

J gene: TRBJ1-2
D gene: TRBD1
clone size: .
V gene: TRBV27
CDR3 DNA: TGTGCCAGCAGTTACCGGGACAGCTATGGCTACACCTTC
CDR3 protein: CASSYRDSYGYTF

J gene: TRBJ1-6
D gene: TRBD1
clone size: .
V gene: TRBV6-6
CDR3 DNA: TGTGCCAGCAGGCAACCGGGACAGTCGTCTTCACCCCTCCACTTT
CDR3 protein: CASRQPGQSSSPLHF

J gene: TRBJ1-2
D gene: TRBD1
clone size: .
V gene: TRBV6-4
CDR3 DNA: TGTGCCAGCAGTGACCTCCGGGACAGGGGGCGAGGCTACACCTTC
CDR3 protein: CASSDLRDRGRGYTF

J gene: TRBJ2-1
D gene: TRBD2
clone size: .
V gene: TRBV27
CDR3 DNA: TGTGCCAGCAGATCCCTAGGGACCGGGACTAGCGGGAGTGAGCAGTTCTTC
CDR3 protein: CASRSLGTGTSGSEQFF

J gene: TRBJ2-1
D gene: .
clone size: .
V gene: TRBV5-6
CDR3 DNA: TGTGCCAGCTCTACCCTGGAGGGATGGAATGAGCAGTTCTTC
CDR3 protein: CASSTLEGWNEQFF

J gene: TRBJ1-4
D gene: .
clone size: .
V gene: TRBV19
CDR3 DNA: TGTGCCAGTAGTATCGGGGGGATTGGGGAAAAACTGTTTTTT
CDR3 protein: CASSIGGIGEKLFF

J gene: TRBJ2-1
D gene: TRBD2
clone size: .
V gene: TRBV28
CDR3 DNA: TGTGCCAGCAGTTTAACCATACTAGCGGGACAAAGCAATGAGCAGTTCTTC
CDR3 protein: CASSLTILAGQSNEQFF

J gene: TRBJ1-5
D gene: .
clone size: .
V gene: TRBV27
CDR3 DNA: TGTGCCAGCAGTTTATCGCAGGGAGGCCAGCCCCAGCATTTT
CDR3 protein: CASSLSQGGQPQHF

J gene: TRBJ2-7
D gene: TRBD1
clone size: .
V gene: TRBV5-4
CDR3 DNA: TGTGCCAGCAGCGCCCCCGACAGGGGAGTTTACGAGCAGTACTTC
CDR3 protein: CASSAPDRGVYEQYF

J gene: TRBJ2-7
D gene: .
clone size: .
V gene: TRBV12-2
CDR3 DNA: TGTGCAAGTCGCCTTCGCTTGGTAGCACCCTACGAGCAGTACTTC
CDR3 protein: CASRLRLVAPYEQYF

J gene: TRBJ1-2
D gene: .
clone size: .
V gene: TRBV27
CDR3 DNA: TGTGCCAGCAGCCCCCAGGGGAGCGGTCTCTATGGCTACACCTTC
CDR3 protein: CASSPQGSGLYGYTF

J gene: TRBJ2-7
D gene: TRBD1
clone size: .
V gene: TRBV19
CDR3 DNA: TGTGCCAGTAGTATCCCAGGGGGCAAATCCTACGAGCAGTACTTC
CDR3 protein: CASSIPGGKSYEQYF

J gene: TRBJ2-1
D gene: TRBD2
clone size: .
V gene: TRBV7-9
CDR3 DNA: TGTGCCAGCAGCCCACTAGCGGGAGATTCTCGGGTGAATGAGCAGTTCTTC
CDR3 protein: CASSPLAGDSRVNEQFF

J gene: TRBJ2-1
D gene: .
clone size: .
V gene: TRBV27
CDR3 DNA: TGTGCCAGCAGTTTATCGAGGGACTCAAACAATGAGCAGTTCTTC
CDR3 protein: CASSLSRDSNNEQFF

J gene: TRBJ1-2
D gene: TRBD1
clone size: .
V gene: TRBV18
CDR3 DNA: TGTGCCAGCTCACCGGGACAGGGCTTCGGCTACACCTTC
CDR3 protein: CASSPGQGFGYTF

J gene: TRBJ1-2
D gene: .
clone size: .
V gene: TRBV14
CDR3 DNA: TGTGCCAGCGGTAAGCGGGGGAATGGCTACACCTTC
CDR3 protein: CASGKRGNGYTF

J gene: TRBJ1-2
D gene: .
clone size: .
V gene: TRBV6-5
CDR3 DNA: TGTGCCAGCAGCGGGAGACACTCCTATGGCTACACCTTC
CDR3 protein: CASSGRHSYGYTF

J gene: TRBJ1-5
D gene: .
clone size: .
V gene: TRBV5-5
CDR3 DNA: TGTGCCAGCAGCTTGGCCTTGAGCAGGCAAAATCAGCCCCAGCATTTT
CDR3 protein: CASSLALSRQNQPQHF

J gene: TRBJ1-6
D gene: .
clone size: .
V gene: TRBV28
CDR3 DNA: TGTGCCAGCAGTTCGGGGGGAAGGGCGCATTCACCCCTCCACTTT
CDR3 protein: CASSSGGRAHSPLHF

J gene: TRBJ2-7
D gene: .
clone size: few
V gene: TRBV2
CDR3 DNA: TGTGCCAGCAGGAGGGACACTGACGAGCAGTACTTC
CDR3 protein: CASRRDTDEQYF

J gene: TRBJ1-5
D gene: .
clone size: .
V gene: TRBV6-5
CDR3 DNA: TGTGCCAGCAGCGGGGGGGTCGGCAGAAATCAGCCCCAGCATTTT
CDR3 protein: CASSGGVGRNQPQHF

J gene: TRBJ2-7
D gene: .
clone size: .
V gene: TRBV6-6
CDR3 DNA: TGTGCCAGCAGTCGACAGGATCGCTACGAGCAGTACTTC
CDR3 protein: CASSRQDRYEQYF

J gene: TRBJ1-2
D gene: .
clone size: .
V gene: TRBV6-5
CDR3 DNA: TGTGCCAGCAGTTACTCGAAAACAGCTTGGAGCTACACCTTC
CDR3 protein: CASSYSKTAWSYTF

J gene: TRBJ2-7
D gene: TRBD2
clone size: .
V gene: TRBV2
CDR3 DNA: TGTGCCAGCAGTGGGACTAGCGGGAGAGACGAGCAGTACTTC
CDR3 protein: CASSGTSGRDEQYF

J gene: TRBJ2-3
D gene: .
clone size: .
V gene: TRBV7-2
CDR3 DNA: TGTGCCAGCAGCTTCACCGGGATGGGGTCAGATACGCAGTATTTT
CDR3 protein: CASSFTGMGSDTQYF

J gene: TRBJ2-7
D gene: TRBD1
clone size: .
V gene: TRBV6-6
CDR3 DNA: TGTGCCAGCATCAACGGCGCCGGGACAGCCTACGAGCAGTACTTC
CDR3 protein: CASINGAGTAYEQYF

J gene: TRBJ2-7
D gene: TRBD1
clone size: once
V gene: TRBV28
CDR3 DNA: TGTGCCAGCAGGAGGGGACAGGGGAGCTACGAGCAGTACTTC
CDR3 protein: CASRRGQGSYEQYF

J gene: TRBJ2-2
D gene: .
clone size: .
V gene: TRBV29-1
CDR3 DNA: TGCAGCGTTGTGGCCGGAGGGTACACCGGGGAGCTGTTTTTT
CDR3 protein: CSVVAGGYTGELFF

J gene: TRBJ2-2
D gene: .
clone size: once
V gene: TRBV5-1
CDR3 DNA: TGCGCCAGCAGCCTTACGGGGACGAACACCGGGGAGCTGTTTTTT
CDR3 protein: CASSLTGTNTGELFF

J gene: TRBJ2-5
D gene: .
clone size: .
V gene: TRBV7-8
CDR3 DNA: TGTGCCAGCAGCTTAGTTGGGACTTCGGAGACCCAGTACTTC
CDR3 protein: CASSLVGTSETQYF

J gene: TRBJ1-4
D gene: TRBD1
clone size: .
V gene: TRBV2
CDR3 DNA: TGTGCCAGCACTTCCGTGACAGGGAATGAAAAACTGTTTTTT
CDR3 protein: CASTSVTGNEKLFF

J gene: TRBJ2-1
D gene: TRBD1
clone size: .
V gene: TRBV6-6
CDR3 DNA: TGTGCCAGCAAGACCCTTTCCAGGGGGCTGCAGGAGCAGTTCTTC
CDR3 protein: CASKTLSRGLQEQFF

J gene: TRBJ2-5
D gene: TRBD2
clone size: .
V gene: TRBV11-3
CDR3 DNA: TGTGCCAGCAGCTTGACCGGGAGGGTCGGGGCCCAGTACTTC
CDR3 protein: CASSLTGRVGAQYF

J gene: TRBJ2-4
D gene: TRBD2
clone size: .
V gene: TRBV5-4
CDR3 DNA: TGTGCCAGCAGCTTGTCCCTAGCGGGAGATGTTGTCAAAAACATTCAGTACTTC
CDR3 protein: CASSLSLAGDVVKNIQYF

J gene: TRBJ2-7
D gene: .
clone size: .
V gene: TRBV7-6
CDR3 DNA: TGTGCCAGCAGCTTTCTGGGGCGAGGCGAGCAGTACTTC
CDR3 protein: CASSFLGRGEQYF

J gene: TRBJ2-1
D gene: .
clone size: .
V gene: TRBV7-6
CDR3 DNA: TGTGCCAGCAGTCAAATCGGGAGTGCGGACAATGAGCAGTTCTTC
CDR3 protein: CASSQIGSADNEQFF

J gene: TRBJ1-5
D gene: TRBD1
clone size: .
V gene: TRBV6-6
CDR3 DNA: TGTGCCAGCAGCAAGATACAGGGGGCACGCAATCAGCCCCAGCATTTT
CDR3 protein: CASSKIQGARNQPQHF

J gene: TRBJ2-3
D gene: .
clone size: .
V gene: TRBV30
CDR3 DNA: TGTGCCTGGTCTACAGGGTCAGATACGCAGTATTTT
CDR3 protein: CAWSTGSDTQYF